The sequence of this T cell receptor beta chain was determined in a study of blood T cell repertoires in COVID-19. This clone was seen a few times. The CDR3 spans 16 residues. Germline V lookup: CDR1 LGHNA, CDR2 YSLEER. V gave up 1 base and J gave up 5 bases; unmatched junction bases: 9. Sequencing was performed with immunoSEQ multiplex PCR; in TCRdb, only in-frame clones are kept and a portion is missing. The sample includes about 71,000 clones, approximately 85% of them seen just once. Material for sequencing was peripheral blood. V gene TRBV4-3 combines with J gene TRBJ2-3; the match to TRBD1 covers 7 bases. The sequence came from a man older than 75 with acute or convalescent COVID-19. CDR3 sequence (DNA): TGCGCCAGCAGCCAAGGGACAGGATCGACGGGAGATACGCAGTATTTT. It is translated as CASSQGTGSTGDTQYF.